This T cell receptor (beta chain) was identified during a study of shared clonotypes between healthy human individuals (dated by TCRdb to the early 2020s). About the study as a whole: The cohort comprised a couple of women and a few men aged 18 to 49 years. Leukapheresis yielded between about 0.85 and 10 billion PBMCs per donor. For each donor, three plates each were used for CD4 naive and CD4 memory, two plates were used for CD8 naive, and one plate was used for CD8 memory. Blood TCR repertoires of five healthy adults were deeply sequenced to estimate repertoire size and the extent of clonotype sharing between individuals. Different laboratories and diverse techniques were used to prepare libraries and sequence TCR repertoires, to increase sequencing depth and limit assay-specific biases. Broad study findings and their caveats: Sampling was limited to blood, and TCR repertoires in tissue likely differ from TCR repertoires in blood. Sharing across four donors was observed for around 5% of naive CD4, 3.5% of naive CD8, roughly 2.3% of memory CD4, and roughly 0.4% of memory CD8 clonotypes. Compared with non-shared clonotypes, the clonotypes found in all four sorted-subset donors had higher generation probabilities. Estimated clonotype richness was generally larger for naive than for memory subsets. Rarefaction of sorted-subset datasets indicated incomplete sequencing despite the large sequencing depth. Because the study included a small number of donors, the genetic and exposure-history diversity represented was limited. Pairwise subsampling led to the expectation that sequencing depth would affect the degree of clonotype sharing among donors.

CD8 naive samples were obtained by positive selection for CCR7 among CD45RO-negative cells, yielding a CD45RA+CCR7+ population from which TemRA cells were excluded. Donors were healthy HIV-negative adults with no recently reported acute infections or vaccinations. Only Caucasian adults living in Nashville, Tennessee, USA were represented among the donors. After blood collection by leukapheresis, PBMCs were isolated using Ficoll-Histopaque density gradient centrifugation and then cryopreserved in the vapor phase of liquid nitrogen. Purity and quantity of every magnetically sorted T cell population were checked by analytical flow cytometry. Genomic DNA was isolated from every sorted fraction and measured by UV absorbance on a Nanodrop 2000c. Deletion took 4 bases off V and 1 base off J, with a span of 11 bases between the germline ends. CDR1 SGDLS and CDR2 YYNGEE were looked up in the germline V gene. The CDR3 sequence holds 14 residues, the cysteine and phenylalanine included. Kept here is only the CDR3 DNA, which spans 42 bases and is read in frame from base 1.

Concerning this clone itself: The specificity of this receptor is unknown. No much larger clone is present one base from it, and per-base qualities are unavailable.

Using the deep immunoSEQ assay, multiplex PCR amplified TCR CDR3 regions from genomic DNA. Extracted genomic DNA from each cell subset was spread evenly across all wells of several immunoSEQ 96-well plates, with each plate serving as a replicate. For sorted subsets, about 200 ng genomic DNA, equal to about 30,000 T cell genomes, was loaded into each replicate PCR. The purified libraries were quantified using a Qubit 3.0 fluorometer, sized with a Bioanalyzer 2100, and then quantified again using the KAPA Library Quantification kit. Every immunoSEQ 96-well plate was sequenced on a dedicated single-read 150-cycle Illumina NextSeq 550 flow cell. In the authors' own workflow: Because only junctional sequences without quality scores were contained in the immunoSEQ output, filtering matching that applied to full-length reads could not be performed. To assign V/J genes and CDR3, sequences were annotated against IMGT germline references using PyIR, a Python wrapper for IgBLAST v1.9. Reads were removed for weak V/J assignments (E-value above 1e-6), missing CDR3, stop codons, out-of-frame junctions, or ambiguous translated residues. V3J clonotypes were defined by identical inferred V gene, J gene, and CDR3 amino acid sequence. Percentage overlap between repertoires was computed as shared unique clonotypes divided by the size of the smaller repertoire. Richness of each repertoire was evaluated using RTK rarefaction, the Chao1 estimator, and Recon v2.1 estimates of unobserved clonotypes. Generation probabilities were computed with OLGA for all TCRbeta clonotypes obtained by the gDNA method from a few donors. TCRdb's version of the immuneACCESS table is confined to in-frame rearrangements and falls short of the full clone set. An unresolved V gene accounts for under half of the shortfall where checked; the remainder is of unknown origin. V and J calls and clone size are given by that table; D and trimming were obtained from the DNA. For this sample there are 1.5 million to 2.5 million clones; roughly 94% appear just once. Under 1.5% of the sample is taken by the ten largest.

The sample consisted of naive CD8+ T cells sorted from blood. In the paper's terms, the cell subset or site label means: CD45RA+CCR7+. This receptor was taken from a man younger than 30 in good health. The chain links TRBV9 with TRBJ2-5, with a weak D call of TRBD2 (6 bases match). The CDR3 amino acid sequence is: CASSFRDFQETQYF. The DNA is as follows: TGTGCCAGCAGCTTCCGGGACTTCCAAGAGACCCAGTACTTC.